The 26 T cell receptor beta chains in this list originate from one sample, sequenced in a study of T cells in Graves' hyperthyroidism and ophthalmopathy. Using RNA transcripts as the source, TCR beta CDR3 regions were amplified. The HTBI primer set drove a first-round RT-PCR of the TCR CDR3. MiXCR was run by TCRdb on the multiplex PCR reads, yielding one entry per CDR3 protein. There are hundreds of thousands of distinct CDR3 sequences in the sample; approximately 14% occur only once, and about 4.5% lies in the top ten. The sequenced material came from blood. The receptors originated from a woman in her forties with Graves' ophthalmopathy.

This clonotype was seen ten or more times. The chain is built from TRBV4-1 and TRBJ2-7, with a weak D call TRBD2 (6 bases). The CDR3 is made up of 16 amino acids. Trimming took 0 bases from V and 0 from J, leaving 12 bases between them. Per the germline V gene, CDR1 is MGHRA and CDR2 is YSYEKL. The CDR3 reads CASSQEASESSYEQYF. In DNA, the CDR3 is TGCGCCAGCAGCCAAGAGGCTAGCGAGAGCTCCTACGAGCAGTACTTC.

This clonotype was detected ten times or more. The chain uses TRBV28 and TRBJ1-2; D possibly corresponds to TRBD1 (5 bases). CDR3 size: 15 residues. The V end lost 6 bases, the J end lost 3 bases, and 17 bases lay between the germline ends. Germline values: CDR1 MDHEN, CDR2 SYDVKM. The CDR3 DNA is TGTGCCAGCAGCCCCTTAGGGACGGGGGACTATGGCTACACCTTC. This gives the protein CASSPLGTGDYGYTF.

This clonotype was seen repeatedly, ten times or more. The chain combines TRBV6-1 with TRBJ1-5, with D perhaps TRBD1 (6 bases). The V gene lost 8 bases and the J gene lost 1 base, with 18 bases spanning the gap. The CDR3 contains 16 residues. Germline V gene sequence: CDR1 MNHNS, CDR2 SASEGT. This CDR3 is CASHAAGGGSNQPQHF. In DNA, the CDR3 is TGTGCCAGCCACGCGGCGGGAGGGGGGAGCAATCAGCCCCAGCATTTT.

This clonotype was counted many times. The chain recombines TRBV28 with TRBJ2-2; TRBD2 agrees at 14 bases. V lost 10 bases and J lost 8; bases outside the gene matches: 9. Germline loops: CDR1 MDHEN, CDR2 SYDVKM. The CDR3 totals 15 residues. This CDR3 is CATGTSGRGLGELFF. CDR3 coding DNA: TGTGCCACCGGGACTAGCGGGAGAGGACTGGGGGAGCTGTTTTTT.

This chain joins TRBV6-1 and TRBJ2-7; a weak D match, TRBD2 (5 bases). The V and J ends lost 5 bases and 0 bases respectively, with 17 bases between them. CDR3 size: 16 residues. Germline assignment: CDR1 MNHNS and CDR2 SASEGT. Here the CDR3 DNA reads TGTGCCAGCAGTACCCAAGGAGGCGGTTACTCCTACGAGCAGTACTTC. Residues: CASSTQGGGYSYEQYF.

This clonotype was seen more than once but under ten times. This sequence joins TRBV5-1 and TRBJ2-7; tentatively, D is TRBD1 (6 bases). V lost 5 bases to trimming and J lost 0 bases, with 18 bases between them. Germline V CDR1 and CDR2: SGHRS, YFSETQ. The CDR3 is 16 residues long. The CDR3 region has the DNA TGCGCCAGCAGTACGCGGCCTCAGGGGCCCTCCTACGAGCAGTACTTC. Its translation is CASSTRPQGPSYEQYF.

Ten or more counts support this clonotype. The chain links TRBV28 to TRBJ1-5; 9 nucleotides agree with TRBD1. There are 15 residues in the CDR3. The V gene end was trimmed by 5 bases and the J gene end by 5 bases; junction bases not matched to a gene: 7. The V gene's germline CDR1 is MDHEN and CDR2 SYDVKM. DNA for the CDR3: TGTGCCAGCAGTGGCCCGGACAGGGGATATCAGCCCCAGCATTTT. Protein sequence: CASSGPDRGYQPQHF.

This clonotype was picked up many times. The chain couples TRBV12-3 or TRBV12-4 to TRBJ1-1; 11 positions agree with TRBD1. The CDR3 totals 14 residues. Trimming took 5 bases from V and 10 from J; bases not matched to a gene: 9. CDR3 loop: CASSLGQGAFGAFF. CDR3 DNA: TGTGCCAGCAGTCTCGGACAGGGGGCTTTTGGAGCTTTCTTT.

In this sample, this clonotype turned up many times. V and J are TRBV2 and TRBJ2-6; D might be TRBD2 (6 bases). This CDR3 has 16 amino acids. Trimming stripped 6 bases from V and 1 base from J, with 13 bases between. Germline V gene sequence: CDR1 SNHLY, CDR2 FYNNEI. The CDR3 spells CASRRDEGSGANVLTF. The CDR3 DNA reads TGTGCCAGCAGGCGGGATGAGGGGTCTGGGGCCAACGTCCTGACTTTC.

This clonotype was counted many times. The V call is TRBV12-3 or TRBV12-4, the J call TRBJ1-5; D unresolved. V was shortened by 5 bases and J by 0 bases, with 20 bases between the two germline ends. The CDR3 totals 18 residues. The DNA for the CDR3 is TGTGCCAGCAGTCTCTCAACAACCTACAGAGATAGCAATCAGCCCCAGCATTTT. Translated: CASSLSTTYRDSNQPQHF.

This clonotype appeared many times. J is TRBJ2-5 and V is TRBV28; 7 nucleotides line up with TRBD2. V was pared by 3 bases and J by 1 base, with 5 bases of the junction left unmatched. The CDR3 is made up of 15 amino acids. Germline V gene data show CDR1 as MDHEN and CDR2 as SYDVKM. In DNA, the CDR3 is TGTGCCAGCAGTTTTTACGGGGGGTCCCAAGAGACCCAGTACTTC. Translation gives CASSFYGGSQETQYF.

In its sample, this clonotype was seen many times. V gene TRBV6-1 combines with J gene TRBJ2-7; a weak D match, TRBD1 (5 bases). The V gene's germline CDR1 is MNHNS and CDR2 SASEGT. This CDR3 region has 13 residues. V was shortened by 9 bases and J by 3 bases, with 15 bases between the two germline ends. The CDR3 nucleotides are TGTGCCAGTGCAGACAGTCTATACTACGAGCAGTACTTC. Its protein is CASADSLYYEQYF.

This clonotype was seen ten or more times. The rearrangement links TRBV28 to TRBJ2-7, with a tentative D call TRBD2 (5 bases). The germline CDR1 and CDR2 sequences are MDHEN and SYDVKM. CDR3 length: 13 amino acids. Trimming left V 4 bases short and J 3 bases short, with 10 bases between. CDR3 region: CASSSTDYYEQYF. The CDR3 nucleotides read TGTGCCAGCAGTTCCACAGACTACTACGAGCAGTACTTC.

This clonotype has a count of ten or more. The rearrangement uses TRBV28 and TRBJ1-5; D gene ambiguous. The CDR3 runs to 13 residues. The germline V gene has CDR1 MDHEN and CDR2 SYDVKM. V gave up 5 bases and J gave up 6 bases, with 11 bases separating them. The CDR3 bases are TGTGCCAGCAGTAGATCCGGGAGTCAGCCCCAGCATTTT. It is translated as CASSRSGSQPQHF.

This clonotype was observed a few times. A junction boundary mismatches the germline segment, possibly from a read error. The CDR3 region has the DNA TGTGCCAATAGTAAACAGGGACAAGAGACCCAGTACTTC. Protein: CANSKQGQETQYF. This rearrangement joins TRBV19 to TRBJ2-5, with a possible D match to TRBD1 (6 bases). The CDR3 is 13 residues long. Germline CDR1 is LNHDA and CDR2 is SQIVND (reference sequence).

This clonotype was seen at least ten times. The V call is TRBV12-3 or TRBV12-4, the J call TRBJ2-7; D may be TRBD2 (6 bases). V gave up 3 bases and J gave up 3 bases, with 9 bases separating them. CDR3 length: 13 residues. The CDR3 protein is CASSLGLDYEQYF. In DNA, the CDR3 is TGTGCCAGCAGTTTGGGACTCGACTACGAGCAGTACTTC.

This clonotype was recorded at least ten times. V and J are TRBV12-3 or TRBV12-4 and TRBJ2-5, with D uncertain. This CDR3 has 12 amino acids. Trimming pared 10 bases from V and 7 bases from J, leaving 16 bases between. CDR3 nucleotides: TGTGCCATCCAGGTCCTTCTGAGGACCCAGTACTTC. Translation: CAIQVLLRTQYF.

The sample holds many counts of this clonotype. Written as DNA, the CDR3 is TGCGCCAGCAGCCAAGGACAGCGTGCCTACGAGCAGTACTTC. This encodes CASSQGQRAYEQYF. The chain joins TRBV4-3 to TRBJ2-7; possibly TRBD1 for D (5 bases). CDR1 LGHNA and CDR2 YSLEER come from the germline V gene. The V and J ends lost 1 base and 2 bases respectively, with 9 bases between them. This CDR3 is built from 14 residues.

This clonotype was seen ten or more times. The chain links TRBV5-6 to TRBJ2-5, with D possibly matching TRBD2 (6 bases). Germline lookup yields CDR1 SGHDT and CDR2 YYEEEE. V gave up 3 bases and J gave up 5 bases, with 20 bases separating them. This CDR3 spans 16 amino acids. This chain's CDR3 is CASSSPGTGTRETQYF. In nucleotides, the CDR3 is TGTGCCAGCAGCTCTCCCGGAACGGGGACTCGGGAGACCCAGTACTTC.

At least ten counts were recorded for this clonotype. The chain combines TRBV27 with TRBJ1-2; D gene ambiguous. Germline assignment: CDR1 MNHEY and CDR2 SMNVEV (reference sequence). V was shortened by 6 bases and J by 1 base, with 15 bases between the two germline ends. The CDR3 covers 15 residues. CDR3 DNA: TGTGCCAGCAGGGGCAGACTTCACTTTAACTATGGCTACACCTTC. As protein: CASRGRLHFNYGYTF.

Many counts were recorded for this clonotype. The CDR3 DNA sequence: TGTGCCAGCAGCTTAGGGCTAGCCCCCGCAGATACGCAGTATTTT. Residues: CASSLGLAPADTQYF. This chain connects TRBV7-2 to TRBJ2-3, with D perhaps TRBD2 (5 bases). V dropped 1 base and J dropped 4 bases, with 12 bases sitting between them. CDR1 and CDR2 (germline): SGHTA, FQGNSA. The CDR3 extends over 15 amino acids.

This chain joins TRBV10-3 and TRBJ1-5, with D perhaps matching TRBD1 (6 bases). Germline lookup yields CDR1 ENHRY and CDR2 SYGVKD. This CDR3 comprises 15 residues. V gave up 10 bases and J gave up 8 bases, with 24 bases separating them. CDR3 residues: CATRGGTNVVEPQHF. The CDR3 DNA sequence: TGTGCCACCAGGGGCGGGACGAATGTCGTGGAGCCCCAGCATTTT.

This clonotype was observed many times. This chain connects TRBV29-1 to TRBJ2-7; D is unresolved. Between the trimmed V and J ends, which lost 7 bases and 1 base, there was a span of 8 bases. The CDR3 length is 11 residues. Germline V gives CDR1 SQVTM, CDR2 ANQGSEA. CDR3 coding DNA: TGCAGCGCAGCTTTATCCTACGAGCAGTACTTC. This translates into CSAALSYEQYF.

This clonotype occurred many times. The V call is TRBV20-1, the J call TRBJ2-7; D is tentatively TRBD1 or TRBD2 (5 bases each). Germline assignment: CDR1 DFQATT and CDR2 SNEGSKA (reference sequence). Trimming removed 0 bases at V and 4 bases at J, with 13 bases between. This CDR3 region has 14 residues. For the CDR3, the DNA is TGCAGTGCTAGAGATCCGGGACCCTCATACGAGCAGTACTTC. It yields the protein CSARDPGPSYEQYF.

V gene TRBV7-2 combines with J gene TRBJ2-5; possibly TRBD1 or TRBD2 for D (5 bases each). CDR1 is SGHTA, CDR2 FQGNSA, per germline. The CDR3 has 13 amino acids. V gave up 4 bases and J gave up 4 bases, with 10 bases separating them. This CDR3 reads CASSSRDGETQYF. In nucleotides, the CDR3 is TGTGCCAGCAGCTCCAGGGACGGAGAGACCCAGTACTTC.

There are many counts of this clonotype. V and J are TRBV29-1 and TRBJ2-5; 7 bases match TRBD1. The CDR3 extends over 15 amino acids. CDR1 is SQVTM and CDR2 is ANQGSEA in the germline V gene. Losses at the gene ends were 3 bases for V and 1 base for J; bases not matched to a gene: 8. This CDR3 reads CSVDKTGSGQETQYF. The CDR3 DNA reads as TGCAGCGTTGACAAGACAGGGTCGGGCCAAGAGACCCAGTACTTC.